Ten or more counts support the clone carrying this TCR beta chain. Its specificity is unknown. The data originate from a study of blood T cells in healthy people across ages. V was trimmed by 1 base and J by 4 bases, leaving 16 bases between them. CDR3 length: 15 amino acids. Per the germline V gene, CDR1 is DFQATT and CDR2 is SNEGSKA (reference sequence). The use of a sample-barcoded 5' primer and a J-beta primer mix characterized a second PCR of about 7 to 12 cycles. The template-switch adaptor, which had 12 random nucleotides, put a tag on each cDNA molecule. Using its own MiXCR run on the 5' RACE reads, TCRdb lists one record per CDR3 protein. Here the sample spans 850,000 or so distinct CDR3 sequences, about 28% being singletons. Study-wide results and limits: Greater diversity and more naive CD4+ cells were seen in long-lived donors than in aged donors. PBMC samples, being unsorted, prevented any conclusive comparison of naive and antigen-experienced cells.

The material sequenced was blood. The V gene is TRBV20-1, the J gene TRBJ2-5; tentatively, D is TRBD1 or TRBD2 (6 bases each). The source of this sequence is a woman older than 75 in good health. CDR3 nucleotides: TGCAGTGCTAGAGTTTATAGGGGGGTCGGAGAGACCCAGTACTTC. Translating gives CSARVYRGVGETQYF.